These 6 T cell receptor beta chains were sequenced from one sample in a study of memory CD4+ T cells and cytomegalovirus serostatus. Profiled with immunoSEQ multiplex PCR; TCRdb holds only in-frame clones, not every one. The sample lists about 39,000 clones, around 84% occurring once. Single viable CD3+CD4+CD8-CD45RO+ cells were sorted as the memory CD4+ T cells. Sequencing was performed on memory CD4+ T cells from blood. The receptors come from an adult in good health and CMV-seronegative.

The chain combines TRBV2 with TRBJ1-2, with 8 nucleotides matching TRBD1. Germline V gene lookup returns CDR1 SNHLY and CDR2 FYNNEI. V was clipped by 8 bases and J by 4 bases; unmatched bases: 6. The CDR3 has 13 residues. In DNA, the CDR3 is TGTGCCAGCGACCGACAGGGGTCCTATGGCTACACCTTC. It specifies CASDRQGSYGYTF.

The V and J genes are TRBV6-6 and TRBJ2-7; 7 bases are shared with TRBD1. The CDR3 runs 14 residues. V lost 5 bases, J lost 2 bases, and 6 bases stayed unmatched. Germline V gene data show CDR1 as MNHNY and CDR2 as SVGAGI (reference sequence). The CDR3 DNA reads TGTGCCAGCAGTCCGGGACAGCAGACCTACGAGCAGTACTTC. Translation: CASSPGQQTYEQYF.

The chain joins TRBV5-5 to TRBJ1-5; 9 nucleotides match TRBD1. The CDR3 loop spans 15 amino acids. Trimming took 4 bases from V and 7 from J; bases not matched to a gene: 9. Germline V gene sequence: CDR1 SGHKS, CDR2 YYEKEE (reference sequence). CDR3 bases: TGTGCCAGCAGCCTAGGGACAGGGAAGGGGCAGCCCCAGCATTTT. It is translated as CASSLGTGKGQPQHF.

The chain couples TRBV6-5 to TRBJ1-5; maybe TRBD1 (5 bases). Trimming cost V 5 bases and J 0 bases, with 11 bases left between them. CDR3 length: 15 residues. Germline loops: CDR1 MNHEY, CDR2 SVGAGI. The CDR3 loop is CASSRGAYSNQPQHF. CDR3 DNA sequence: TGTGCCAGCAGTCGGGGCGCTTATAGCAATCAGCCCCAGCATTTT.

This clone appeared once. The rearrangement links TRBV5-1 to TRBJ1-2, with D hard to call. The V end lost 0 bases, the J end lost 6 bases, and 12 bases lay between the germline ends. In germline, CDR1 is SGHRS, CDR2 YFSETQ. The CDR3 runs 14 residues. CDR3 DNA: TGCGCCAGCAGCTTGGGAGGTACAGTACATGGCTACACCTTC. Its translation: CASSLGGTVHGYTF. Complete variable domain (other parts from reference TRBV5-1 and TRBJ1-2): KAGVTQTPRYLIKTRGQQVTLSCSPISGHRSVSWYQQTPGQGLQFLFEYFSETQRNKGNFPGRFSGRQFSNSRSEMNVSTLELGDSALYLCASSLGGTVHGYTFGSGTRLTVV.

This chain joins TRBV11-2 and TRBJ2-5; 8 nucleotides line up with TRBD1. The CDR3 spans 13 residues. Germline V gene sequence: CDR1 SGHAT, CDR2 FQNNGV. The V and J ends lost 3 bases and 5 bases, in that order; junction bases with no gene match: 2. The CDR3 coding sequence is TGTGCCAGCAGCTTGGACAGGGAGGAGACCCAGTACTTC. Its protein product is CASSLDREETQYF.